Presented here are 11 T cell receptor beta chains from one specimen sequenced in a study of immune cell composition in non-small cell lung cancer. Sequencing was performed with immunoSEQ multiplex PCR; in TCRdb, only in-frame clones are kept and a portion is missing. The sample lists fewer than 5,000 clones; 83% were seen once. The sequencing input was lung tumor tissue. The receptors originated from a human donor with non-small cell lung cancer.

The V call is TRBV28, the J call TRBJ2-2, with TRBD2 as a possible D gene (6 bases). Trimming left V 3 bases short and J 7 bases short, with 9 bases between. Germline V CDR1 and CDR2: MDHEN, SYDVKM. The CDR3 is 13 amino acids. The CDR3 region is CASSFRGLGELFF. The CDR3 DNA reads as TGTGCCAGCAGTTTCCGGGGACTCGGGGAGCTGTTTTTT.

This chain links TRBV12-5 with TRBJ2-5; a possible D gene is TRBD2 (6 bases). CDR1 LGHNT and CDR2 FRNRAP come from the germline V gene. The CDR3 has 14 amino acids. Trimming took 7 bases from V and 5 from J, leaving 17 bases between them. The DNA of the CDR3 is TGTGCTAGTGCCTCCTTAGAGGAGGGGGAGACCCAGTACTTC. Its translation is CASASLEEGETQYF.

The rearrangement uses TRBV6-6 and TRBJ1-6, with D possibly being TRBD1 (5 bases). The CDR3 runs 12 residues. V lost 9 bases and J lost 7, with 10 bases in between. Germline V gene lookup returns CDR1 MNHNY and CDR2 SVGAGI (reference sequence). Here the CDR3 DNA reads TGTGCCAGTGGGACGGCAAATTCACCCCTCCACTTT. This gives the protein CASGTANSPLHF.

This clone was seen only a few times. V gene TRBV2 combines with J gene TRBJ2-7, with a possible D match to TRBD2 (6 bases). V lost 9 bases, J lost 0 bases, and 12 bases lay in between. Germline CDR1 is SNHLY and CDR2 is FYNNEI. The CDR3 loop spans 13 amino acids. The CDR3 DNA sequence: TGTGCCAGGGGGGAGGTGAGCTCCTACGAGCAGTACTTC. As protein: CARGEVSSYEQYF.

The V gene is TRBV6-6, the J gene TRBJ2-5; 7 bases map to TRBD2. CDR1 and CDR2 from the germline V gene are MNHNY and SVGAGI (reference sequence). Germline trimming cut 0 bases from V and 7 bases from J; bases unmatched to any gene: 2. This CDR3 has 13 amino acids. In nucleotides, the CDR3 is TGTGCCAGCAGTTACTCGTCTAGCGGGACCCAGTACTTC. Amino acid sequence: CASSYSSSGTQYF.

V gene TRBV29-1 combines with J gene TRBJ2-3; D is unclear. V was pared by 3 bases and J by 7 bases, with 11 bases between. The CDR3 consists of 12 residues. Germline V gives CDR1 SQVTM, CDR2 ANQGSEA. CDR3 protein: CSVDGGSNTQYF. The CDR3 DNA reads TGCAGCGTTGATGGTGGGTCAAATACGCAGTATTTT.

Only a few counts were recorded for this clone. CDR3 DNA sequence: TGTGCCAGCAGTTCCCCGGGGTTAGCGGGGGCCACAGATACGCAGTATTTT. Protein product: CASSSPGLAGATDTQYF. The chain recombines TRBV28 with TRBJ2-3, with TRBD2 identical over 9 bases. CDR3 length equals 17 residues. CDR1 MDHEN and CDR2 SYDVKM come from the germline V gene. Unmatched junction bases numbered 10, after V lost 4 bases and J lost 2 bases.

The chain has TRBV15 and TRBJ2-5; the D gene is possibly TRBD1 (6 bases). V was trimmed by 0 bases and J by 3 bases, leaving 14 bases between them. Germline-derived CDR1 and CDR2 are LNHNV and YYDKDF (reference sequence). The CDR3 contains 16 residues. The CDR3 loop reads CATSRDLRGTKETQYF. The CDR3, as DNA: TGTGCCACCAGCAGAGATCTGCGTGGGACAAAAGAGACCCAGTACTTC.

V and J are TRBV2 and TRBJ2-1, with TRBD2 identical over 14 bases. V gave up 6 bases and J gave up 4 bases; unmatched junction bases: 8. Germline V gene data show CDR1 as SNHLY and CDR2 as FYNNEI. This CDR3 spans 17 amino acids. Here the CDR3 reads CASSPTRLAGGYNEQFF. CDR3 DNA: TGTGCCAGCAGCCCAACAAGACTAGCGGGGGGGTACAATGAGCAGTTCTTC.

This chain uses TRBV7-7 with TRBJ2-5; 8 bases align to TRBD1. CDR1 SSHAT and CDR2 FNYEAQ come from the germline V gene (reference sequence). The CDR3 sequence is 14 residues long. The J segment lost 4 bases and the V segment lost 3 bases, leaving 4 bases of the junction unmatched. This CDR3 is CASSFGQGRETQYF. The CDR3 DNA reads TGTGCCAGCAGCTTCGGACAGGGCAGAGAGACCCAGTACTTC.

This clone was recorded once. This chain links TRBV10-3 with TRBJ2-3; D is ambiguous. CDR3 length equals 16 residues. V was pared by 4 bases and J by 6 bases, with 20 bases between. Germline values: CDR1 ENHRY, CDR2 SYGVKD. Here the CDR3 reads CAISATPANQGDTQYF. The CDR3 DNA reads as TGTGCCATCAGTGCAACGCCAGCGAATCAAGGGGATACGCAGTATTTT.